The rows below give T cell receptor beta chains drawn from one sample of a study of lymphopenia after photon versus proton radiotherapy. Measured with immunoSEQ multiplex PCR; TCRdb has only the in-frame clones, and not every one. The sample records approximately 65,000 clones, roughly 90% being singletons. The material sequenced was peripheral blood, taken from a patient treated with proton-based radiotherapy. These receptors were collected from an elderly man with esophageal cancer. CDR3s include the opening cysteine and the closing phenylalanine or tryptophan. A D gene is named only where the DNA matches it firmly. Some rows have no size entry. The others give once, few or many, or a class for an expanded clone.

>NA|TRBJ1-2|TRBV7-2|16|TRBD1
TGTGCCAGCAGCTTACCTCGGACAGGGGGCTACTATGGCTACACCTTC
CASSLPRTGGYYGYTF
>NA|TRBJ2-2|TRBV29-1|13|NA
TGCAGCGCCGGGCTCAGAGGAACCGGGGAGCTGTTTTTT
CSAGLRGTGELFF
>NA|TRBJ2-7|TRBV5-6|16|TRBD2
TGTGCCAGCAGCTATGCACCGGGACTAGCGCTTTACGAGCAGTACTTC
CASSYAPGLALYEQYF
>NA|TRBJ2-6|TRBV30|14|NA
TGTGCCTGGGACGTCAGCTCTGGGGCCAACGTCCTGACTTTC
CAWDVSSGANVLTF
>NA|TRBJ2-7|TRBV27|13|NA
TGTGCCAGCAGTTTATACAGGGCAGGCGAGCAGTACTTC
CASSLYRAGEQYF
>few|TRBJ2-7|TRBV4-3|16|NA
TGCGCCAGCAGCCAAGGTCCCCTTGGAGACTCCTACGAGCAGTACTTC
CASSQGPLGDSYEQYF
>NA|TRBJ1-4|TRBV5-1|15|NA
TGCGCCAGCAGCTTGGGTGGAGCAACTAATGAAAAACTGTTTTTT
CASSLGGATNEKLFF
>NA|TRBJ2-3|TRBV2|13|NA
TGTGCCAGCAGTGAAGCGCGCACAGATACGCAGTATTTT
CASSEARTDTQYF
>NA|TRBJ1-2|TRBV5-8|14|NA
TGTGCCAGCAGCTTGTATGGGGACTACTATGGCTACACCTTC
CASSLYGDYYGYTF
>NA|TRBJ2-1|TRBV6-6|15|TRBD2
TGTGCCAGCAGTTGGGACGGGAGGGAAAACAATGAGCAGTTCTTC
CASSWDGRENNEQFF
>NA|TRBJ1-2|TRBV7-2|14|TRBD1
TGTGCCAGCAGCTTAGCCGGGACAGGGAACGGCTACACCTTC
CASSLAGTGNGYTF
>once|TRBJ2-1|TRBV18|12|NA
TGTGCCAGCTCACCCCCCCTCAATGAGCAGTTCTTC
CASSPPLNEQFF
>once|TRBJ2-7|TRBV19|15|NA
TGTGCCAGTAGTATCTCACCCGGGCAGGTCGCCGAGCAGTACTTC
CASSISPGQVAEQYF
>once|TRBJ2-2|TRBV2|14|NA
TGTGCCAGCAGTCCAGATTCGAACACCGGGGAGCTGTTTTTT
CASSPDSNTGELFF
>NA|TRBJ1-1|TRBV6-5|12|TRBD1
TGTGCCAGCAGTCGTCCAACAGGGGGGGGTTTCTTT
CASSRPTGGGFF
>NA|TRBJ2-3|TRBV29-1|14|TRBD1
TGCAGCGCCGCCCAGGGGGCAACGACAGATACGCAGTATTTT
CSAAQGATTDTQYF
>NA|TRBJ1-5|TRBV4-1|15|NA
TGCGCCAGCAGCCAAGAAGGGAATAGCAATCAGCCCCAGCATTTT
CASSQEGNSNQPQHF
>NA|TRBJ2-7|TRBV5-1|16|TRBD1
TGCGCCAGCAGCTTGGAGGCGTCAGGGGGCTCCTACGAGCAGTACTTC
CASSLEASGGSYEQYF
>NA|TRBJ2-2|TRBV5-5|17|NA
TGTGCCAGCAGCTTGGGAAGCAGGTTTGAGAACACCGGGGAGCTGTTTTTT
CASSLGSRFENTGELFF
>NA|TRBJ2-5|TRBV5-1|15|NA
TGCGCCAGCAGCTCGGGTGGATCTTCGCAAGAGACCCAGTACTTC
CASSSGGSSQETQYF
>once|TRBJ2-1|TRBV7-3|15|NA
TGTGCCAGCAGCTCGATCTCTGACGGCTACAATGAGCAGTTCTTC
CASSSISDGYNEQFF
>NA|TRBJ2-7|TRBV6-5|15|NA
TGTGCCAGCAGTTACTCGAGAGGTCAGGGATACGAGCAGTACTTC
CASSYSRGQGYEQYF
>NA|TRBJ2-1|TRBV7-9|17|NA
TGTGCCAGCAGCTTAACCCGGGACCCCCGCTCCTACAATGAGCAGTTCTTC
CASSLTRDPRSYNEQFF
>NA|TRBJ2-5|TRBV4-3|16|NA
TGCGCCAGCAGCCAAGGGTTTCGAGCGGATACGGAGACCCAGTACTTC
CASSQGFRADTETQYF
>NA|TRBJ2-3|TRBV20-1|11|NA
TGCAGTGAGGTCTTTGCGGATACGCAGTATTTT
CSEVFADTQYF
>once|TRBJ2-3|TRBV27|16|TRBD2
TGTGCCAGCAGTCCGGCGGGCGGGAGAGGGGCTGATACGCAGTATTTT
CASSPAGGRGADTQYF
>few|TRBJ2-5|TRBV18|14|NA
TGTGCCAGCTCACCACCGGGGCAGGCTCGGACCCAGTACTTC
CASSPPGQARTQYF
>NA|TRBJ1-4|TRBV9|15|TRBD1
TGTGCCAGCAGCGTCAGGACAGGGGAGGGTGAAAAACTGTTTTTT
CASSVRTGEGEKLFF
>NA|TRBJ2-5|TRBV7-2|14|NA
TGTGCCAGCAGCTTAGAACAGGGGAGGGAGACCCAGTACTTC
CASSLEQGRETQYF
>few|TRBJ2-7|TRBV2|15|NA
TGTGCCAGCAGTGAAGCGCAAGGGTCTATCTACGAGCAGTACTTC
CASSEAQGSIYEQYF
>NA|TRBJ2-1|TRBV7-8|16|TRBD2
TGTGCCAGCACCAAGAGGACTAGCGGGACAGAGAATGAGCAGTTCTTC
CASTKRTSGTENEQFF
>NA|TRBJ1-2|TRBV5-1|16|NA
TGCGCCAGCAGCTTGGCCCCAGGACAATCTGTGGATGGCTACACCTTC
CASSLAPGQSVDGYTF
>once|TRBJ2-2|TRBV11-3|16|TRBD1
TGTGCCAGCAGCCCAGGGGGCGGCCGCAACACCGGGGAGCTGTTTTTT
CASSPGGGRNTGELFF
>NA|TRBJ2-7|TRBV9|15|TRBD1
TGTGCCAGCAGTAGTTGGACAGGGGAATACGACGAGCAGTACTTC
CASSSWTGEYDEQYF
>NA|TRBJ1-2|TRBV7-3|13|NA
TGTGCCAGCAGCTTACAGCCACTCTATGGCTACACCTTC
CASSLQPLYGYTF
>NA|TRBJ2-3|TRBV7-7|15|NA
TGTGCCAGCAGCTTTCGTGCGGGGAGCACAGATACGCAGTATTTT
CASSFRAGSTDTQYF
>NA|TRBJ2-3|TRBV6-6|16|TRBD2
TGTGCCAGCAGCCGAGGGACTAGTTCGGGCACAGATACGCAGTATTTT
CASSRGTSSGTDTQYF
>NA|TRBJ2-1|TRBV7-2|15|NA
TGTGCCAGCAGCCCCCGTTCCGAGGACTACAATGAGCAGTTCTTC
CASSPRSEDYNEQFF
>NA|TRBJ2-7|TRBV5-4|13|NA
TGTGCCAGCAGCCCCCAAGGGGTCTACGAGCAGTACTTC
CASSPQGVYEQYF
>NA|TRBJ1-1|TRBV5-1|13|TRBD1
TGCGCCAGCAGCCCACTGACAGGGTATGGCGGTTTCTTT
CASSPLTGYGGFF
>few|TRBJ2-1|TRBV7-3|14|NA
TGTGCCAGCAGCTTATCTAGCGCCTACAATGAGCAGTTCTTC
CASSLSSAYNEQFF
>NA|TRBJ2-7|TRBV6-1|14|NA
TGTGCCAGCAGTCCTCCCAGTGTGGTCCACGAGCAGTACTTC
CASSPPSVVHEQYF
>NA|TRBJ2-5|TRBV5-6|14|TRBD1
TGTGCCAGCAGCCCAGGGGGCTGGCAAGAGACCCAGTACTTC
CASSPGGWQETQYF
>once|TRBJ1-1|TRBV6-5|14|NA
TGTGCCAGCAGTCCGGACCTTTGGAACACTGAAGCTTTCTTT
CASSPDLWNTEAFF
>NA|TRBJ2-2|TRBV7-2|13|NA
TGTGCCAGCAGCCGATTTGACGCAGGGGAGCTGTTTTTT
CASSRFDAGELFF
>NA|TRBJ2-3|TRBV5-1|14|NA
TGCGCCAGCAGTCCTGAGGGGCCCACAGATACGCAGTATTTT
CASSPEGPTDTQYF
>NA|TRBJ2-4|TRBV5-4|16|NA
TGTGCCAGCAGCTTGGGGGACAACGAAGCCAAAAACATTCAGTACTTC
CASSLGDNEAKNIQYF
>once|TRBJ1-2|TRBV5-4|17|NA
TGTGCCAGCAGCTTTTTAGGTGGTGGGAGGGGAGACTATGGCTACACCTTC
CASSFLGGGRGDYGYTF
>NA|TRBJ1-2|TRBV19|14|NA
TGTGCCAGTAGTAACGTGGGGATCGGCTATGGCTACACCTTC
CASSNVGIGYGYTF
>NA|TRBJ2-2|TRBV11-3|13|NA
TGTGCCAGCAGTCCGCGGGACACCGGGGAGCTGTTTTTT
CASSPRDTGELFF
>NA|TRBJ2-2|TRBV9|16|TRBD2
TGTGCCAGCAGCGTGGGACTAGCGGGACAGGGCGGGGAGCTGTTTTTT
CASSVGLAGQGGELFF
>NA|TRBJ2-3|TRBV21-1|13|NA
TGTGCCAGCAGCAAAAAGATCACAGATACGCAGTATTTT
CASSKKITDTQYF
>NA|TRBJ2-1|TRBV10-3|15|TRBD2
TGTGCCATCAGTGTCGGCGGGAGGGCCCTCAATGAGCAGTTCTTC
CAISVGGRALNEQFF
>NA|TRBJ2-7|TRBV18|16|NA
TGTGCCAGCTCAGCTTATTCCGGGACGGCCTCCTACGAGCAGTACTTC
CASSAYSGTASYEQYF